This T cell receptor beta chain was sequenced in a study of control samples from healthy donors and cancer patients. Looked up from germline, CDR1 is SGHRS and CDR2 is YFSETQ. The ends were cut back, 2 bases at V and 4 bases at J, with 6 bases in the middle. This CDR3 spans 12 amino acids. Regarding this clone: Different DNA sequences within this sample yield the same CDR3.

The table came from immunoSEQ multiplex PCR; TCRdb's copy has only in-frame clones and leaves some out. Among more than 100,000 clones listed, around 90% were seen once. This sequence originates from a man between 18 and 35 years old in good health. The chain is built from TRBV5-1 and TRBJ1-1; D ambiguous. Specimen: blood. For the CDR3, the DNA is TGCGCCAGCAGCTTCGGGAGCACTGAAGCTTTCTTT. Translated: CASSFGSTEAFF.